The present T cell receptor beta chain was sequenced within a study of response to subunit inactivated influenza vaccine. Study outcomes and limitations: Authors suggested that a seasonal influenza vaccination recruits few new T cells each time.

Each CDR3 protein gets one entry after TCRdb re-called the RT-PCR reads with MiXCR. In the table there are about 780,000 distinct CDR3 sequences, about 18% of which are singletons. In its sample, this clonotype was seen many times. Its matching antigen is unknown. The CDR3 covers 13 residues. Germline V lookup: CDR1 SGHTA, CDR2 FQGNSA. Between the trimmed V and J ends, which lost 2 bases and 2 bases, there was a span of 7 bases. This TCR was recovered from a man aged 45-60 years who received an inactivated influenza vaccine. The V call is TRBV7-2, the J call TRBJ2-7, with D unclear. The source material was PBMCs from blood, sampled more than 4 days after vaccination. CDR3 DNA: TGTGCCAGCAGCTTAACACCAGCCTACGAGCAGTACTTC. It codes for CASSLTPAYEQYF.